The clone carrying this T cell receptor beta chain occurred a few times. This entry belongs to a study of early T cells in non-severe SARS-CoV-2 infection. Study as a whole: Sequenced material consisted of bulk RNA (from unsorted whole blood), and chains were unpaired.

Researchers attached unique molecular identifiers to individual cDNA molecules. A single record per CDR3 protein comes from TCRdb applying MiXCR to the 5' RACE reads. The sample lists 62,000 or so distinct CDR3 sequences, 8% to 10% occurring once. Germline V gives CDR1 SGHTA, CDR2 FQGNSA. CDR3 length equals 15 residues. V was pared by 5 bases and J by 2 bases, with 15 bases between. The TCR originated in an adult who was a healthcare worker with PCR-confirmed SARS-CoV-2 infection or an uninfected control (not recorded which). Sequencing was performed on whole blood. The chain combines TRBV7-2 with TRBJ1-1; D is unresolved. For the CDR3, the DNA is TGTGCCAGCAGCCGGGGAAGGGCCCTAAACACTGAAGCTTTCTTT. Encoded protein: CASSRGRALNTEAFF.